This TCR beta chain was obtained from a study of T cell repertoires in cytomegalovirus infection. Study as a whole: Matching HLA type, along with CMV infection, was indicated by public TCR beta signatures.

TCRdb redid the calling of the reads with MiXCR, one entry per CDR3 protein. The table records around 740,000 distinct CDR3 sequences, 35% of them present only once. This CDR3 has 14 amino acids. Germline values: CDR1 MNHGY, CDR2 SAAAGT. Trimming took 6 bases from V and 1 from J, leaving 10 bases between them. Study conclusions and caveats: Identification of carriers of CMV plus the relevant HLA was performed using cumulative public TCR beta family frequency.

With respect to this clonotype: Its antigen is not known.

This receptor was taken from a human donor in good health (CMV status not recorded). Some clones in this sample may be carry-over from other donors' samples. The chain recombines TRBV6-8 with TRBJ1-3, with no clear D. Sample: PBMCs. The CDR3 loop reads CASSPELSGNTIYF. The CDR3 DNA reads as TGTGCCAGCAGCCCCGAGCTTTCTGGAAACACCATATATTTT.